These 19 T cell receptor beta chains were all obtained from the same sample, sequenced in a study of shared clonotypes between healthy human individuals. Libraries were prepared by immunoSEQ multiplex PCR; TCRdb keeps only in-frame clonotypes and omits some of them. This sample has about 1.9 million clones, with about 93% found just once. Naive CD8 populations comprised CD45RO-negative cells positively selected for CCR7, excluding terminally differentiated effector memory CD45RA+ cells. The sequencing sample was made of naive CD8+ T cells from PBMCs. These receptors originate from a man between 18 and 35 years old in good health. Some clones in this sample may be carry-over from other donors' samples.

The chain couples TRBV28 to TRBJ2-7; D remains unclear. The germline V gene has CDR1 MDHEN and CDR2 SYDVKM. Trimming removed 2 bases from V and 6 bases from J, with 8 bases in between. The CDR3 runs 12 residues. This CDR3 reads CASSLLFIEQYF. The DNA of the CDR3 is TGTGCCAGCAGTTTACTCTTCATCGAGCAGTACTTC. Drawing the rest from reference TRBV28 and TRBJ2-7, the complete variable domain is DVKVTQSSRYLVKRTGEKVFLECVQDMDHENMFWYRQDPGLGLRLIYFSYDVKMKEKGDIPEGYSVSREKKERFSLILESASTNQTSMYLCASSLLFIEQYFGPGTRLTVT.

The chain joins TRBV7-8 to TRBJ1-5; D might be TRBD1 (6 bases). The germline V gene has CDR1 SGHVS and CDR2 FQNEAQ. The CDR3 spans 14 residues. V lost 3 bases and J lost 3, with 9 bases in between. CDR3 DNA: TGTGCCAGCAGCTTGTACAGGGTCAATCAGCCCCAGCATTTT. This translates into CASSLYRVNQPQHF.

This rearrangement joins TRBV19 to TRBJ2-2; 9 positions agree with TRBD1. CDR1 is LNHDA, CDR2 SQIVND, per germline (reference sequence). The CDR3 covers 17 residues. J was trimmed by 0 bases and V by 4 bases; bases with no gene match: 6. The DNA for the CDR3 is TGTGCCAGTAGTAGGAGATGGGACAGGGCGAACACCGGGGAGCTGTTTTTT. Encoded protein: CASSRRWDRANTGELFF.

CDR3 nucleotide sequence: TGTGCCAGCAGACTTCTGGAGGGAAGAGGCGAGCAGTACTTC. Its translation is CASRLLEGRGEQYF. V is TRBV13 and J is TRBJ2-7, with a weak D call TRBD2 (6 bases). Germline V gene data show CDR1 as PRHDT and CDR2 as FYEKMQ (reference sequence). Trimming removed 6 bases at V and 6 bases at J, with 18 bases between. The CDR3 consists of 14 residues.

V is TRBV15 and J is TRBJ1-4; perhaps TRBD1 as D (6 bases). The V gene lost 3 bases and the J gene lost 8 bases, with 16 bases spanning the gap. This CDR3 comprises 15 residues. Per the germline V gene, CDR1 is LNHNV and CDR2 is YYDKDF (reference sequence). Here the CDR3 DNA reads TGTGCCACCAGCAGTGGACTTAGGGGACACGAAAAACTGTTTTTT. As protein: CATSSGLRGHEKLFF.

The rearrangement links TRBV7-9 to TRBJ2-2, with D perhaps matching TRBD2 (5 bases). The CDR3 length is 15 residues. Looked up from germline, CDR1 is SEHNR and CDR2 is FQNEAQ (reference sequence). V lost 6 bases, J lost 7 bases, and 18 bases lay in between. The CDR3, as DNA: TGTGCCAGCAGTCGTGTATCGGAGGCCCACGGGGAGCTGTTTTTT. Translation gives CASSRVSEAHGELFF. Filled out from reference TRBV7-9 and TRBJ2-2, the complete variable domain reads DTGVSQNPRHKITKRGQNVTFRCDPISEHNRLYWYRQTLGQGPEFLTYFQNEAQLEKSRLLSDRFSAERPKGSFSTLEIQRTEQGDSAMYLCASSRVSEAHGELFFGEGSRLTVL.

This chain's CDR3 is CASEAHGTAGEQYF. Here the CDR3 DNA reads TGCGCCAGCGAGGCCCACGGGACCGCAGGGGAGCAGTACTTC. The chain is built from TRBV10-2 and TRBJ2-7; D may be TRBD1 or TRBD2 (5 bases each). CDR1 is WSHSY and CDR2 is SAAADI in the germline V gene. This CDR3 is 14 amino acids long. V was clipped by 8 bases and J by 7 bases, with 21 bases between them.

The rearrangement joins TRBV11-2 to TRBJ1-3, with 8 bases lining up with TRBD1. The CDR3 runs to 17 residues. From germline, CDR1 is SGHAT and CDR2 FQNNGV. Trimming cost V 5 bases and J 4 bases; bases outside gene matches: 13. The CDR3 spells CASSHFGDRISGNTIYF. CDR3 DNA sequence: TGTGCCAGCAGCCACTTTGGGGACAGGATCTCCGGAAACACCATATATTTT.

Turning to this clone: Additional DNA sequences in this sample encode the identical CDR3. This chain uses TRBV27 with TRBJ2-7; TRBD2 agrees at 7 bases. Germline CDR1 MNHEY, CDR2 SMNVEV (reference sequence). With 2 bases clipped from V and 2 bases from J, the junction kept 6 bases outside the gene matches. CDR3 size: 15 residues. CDR3 loop: CASSLGLAATYEQYF. DNA of the CDR3: TGTGCCAGCAGTTTAGGGCTAGCGGCGACCTACGAGCAGTACTTC.

The chain has TRBV19 and TRBJ2-7; no definite D call. The CDR3 is 14 residues long. V was trimmed by 3 bases and J by 1 base, leaving 10 bases between them. Germline CDR1 and CDR2: LNHDA and SQIVND (reference sequence). CDR3 coding DNA: TGTGCCAGTAGTATCGGGCAGCTTTCCTACGAGCAGTACTTC. This codes for CASSIGQLSYEQYF. The full variable domain, its missing parts supplied by reference TRBV19 and TRBJ2-7, is DGGITQSPKYLFRKEGQNVTLSCEQNLNHDAMYWYRQDPGQGLRLIYYSQIVNDFQKGDIAEGYSVSREKKESFPLTVTSAQKNPTAFYLCASSIGQLSYEQYFGPGTRLTVT.

This chain joins TRBV28 and TRBJ2-6; D not resolved. Germline V gives CDR1 MDHEN, CDR2 SYDVKM. V was clipped by 5 bases and J by 2 bases, with 1 base between them. CDR3 length: 12 residues. The CDR3 DNA follows: TGTGCCAGCAGTCCTGGGGCCAACGTCCTGACTTTC. Translated: CASSPGANVLTF. Using reference TRBV28 and TRBJ2-6 for the parts outside the CDR3, the full variable domain is DVKVTQSSRYLVKRTGEKVFLECVQDMDHENMFWYRQDPGLGLRLIYFSYDVKMKEKGDIPEGYSVSREKKERFSLILESASTNQTSMYLCASSPGANVLTFGAGSRLTVL.

The rearrangement joins TRBV28 to TRBJ2-5; 9 bases match TRBD1. Losses at the gene ends were 6 bases for V and 4 bases for J; bases not matched to a gene: 3. This CDR3 has 13 amino acids. Germline V gives CDR1 MDHEN, CDR2 SYDVKM. DNA for the CDR3: TGTGCCAGCAGGGACAGGGGAAGAGAGACCCAGTACTTC. This translates into CASRDRGRETQYF.

This clone was counted only a few times. Different DNA sequences within this sample yield the same CDR3. CDR3 region: CASSPGLLPYEQYF. In DNA form, the CDR3 reads TGTGCCAGCAGTCCAGGACTACTACCATACGAGCAGTACTTC. This sequence joins TRBV27 and TRBJ2-7; D may be TRBD2 (6 bases). CDR3 length: 14 amino acids. Per germline, CDR1 MNHEY and CDR2 SMNVEV (reference sequence). V was trimmed by 5 bases and J by 4 bases, leaving 15 bases between them.

This clone was seen only once. The V call is TRBV30, the J call TRBJ2-5; weak D call: TRBD2 (6 bases). V was trimmed by 2 bases and J by 5 bases, leaving 9 bases between them. This CDR3 region has 12 residues. Germline CDR1 GTSNPN, CDR2 SVGIG (reference sequence). DNA for the CDR3: TGTGCCTGGAGTTGGGGGGTGGAGACCCAGTACTTC. Its translation is CAWSWGVETQYF.

This chain uses TRBV10-3 with TRBJ2-2; no firm D call. The germline gives CDR1 ENHRY, CDR2 SYGVKD. V lost 10 bases to trimming and J lost 3 bases, with 6 bases between them. The length of the CDR3 is 11 residues. The CDR3 coding sequence is TGTGCCACGGAAGACACCGGGGAGCTGTTTTTT. Translated: CATEDTGELFF.

This sequence joins TRBV28 and TRBJ2-7; D is unresolved. Germline CDR1 MDHEN, CDR2 SYDVKM. V was clipped by 3 bases and J by 1 base, with 13 bases between them. The CDR3 totals 15 residues. CDR3 DNA sequence: TGTGCCAGCAGTTTCATGATGGGTTCATCCTACGAGCAGTACTTC. Encoded protein: CASSFMMGSSYEQYF.

Regarding this clone: In the same sample, other DNA sequences code for this CDR3. The chain has TRBV27 and TRBJ2-5; a weak D match, TRBD2 (5 bases). Per germline, CDR1 MNHEY and CDR2 SMNVEV (reference sequence). The CDR3 covers 14 residues. Trimming removed 3 bases from V and 4 bases from J, with 12 bases in between. In DNA, the CDR3 is TGTGCCAGCAGTTTGAGGGCAAGTTCAGAGACCCAGTACTTC. The encoded protein is CASSLRASSETQYF.

The rearrangement links TRBV7-9 to TRBJ1-2; D is uncertain. Germline lookup yields CDR1 SEHNR and CDR2 FQNEAQ (reference sequence). Trimming removed 3 bases from V and 4 bases from J, with 12 bases in between. The CDR3 has 14 amino acids. The CDR3 DNA sequence: TGTGCCAGCAGCTTGCCACCACACCCCTATGGCTACACCTTC. It encodes CASSLPPHPYGYTF. Full variable domain (outside the CDR3, taken from reference TRBV7-9 and TRBJ1-2): DTGVSQNPRHKITKRGQNVTFRCDPISEHNRLYWYRQTLGQGPEFLTYFQNEAQLEKSRLLSDRFSAERPKGSFSTLEIQRTEQGDSAMYLCASSLPPHPYGYTFGSGTRLTVV.

The V gene is TRBV27, the J gene TRBJ2-2; a possible D gene is TRBD2 (7 bases). Looked up from germline, CDR1 is MNHEY and CDR2 is SMNVEV (reference sequence). Between the trimmed V and J ends, which lost 8 bases and 5 bases, there was a span of 15 bases. CDR3 size: 14 residues. CDR3 protein: CASRRGAYTGELFF. CDR3 DNA sequence: TGTGCCAGCCGACGGGGGGCTTATACCGGGGAGCTGTTTTTT.